This T cell receptor beta chain was identified during a study of cytomegalovirus exposure and HLA in healthy donors. General observations from the study: Highest at DRB1 and lowest at HLA-C, TCR association rates differed among HLA loci in a later analysis.

Amplification used 60 Vbeta primers and 13 Jbeta primers. Assay used: immunoSEQ multiplex PCR; TCRdb lists only in-frame clones, some missing. The data contain 85,000 to 100,000 clones, just under 90% of them singletons. Turning to this clone: Antigen: not known.

Trimming took 1 base from V and 4 from J, leaving 11 bases between them. CDR3 size: 15 residues. Germline-derived CDR1 and CDR2 are SGHTA and FQGNSA. This chain joins TRBV7-2 and TRBJ2-1, with D possibly TRBD1 on 6 matching bases. This TCR was recovered from a man aged 18 to 29 in good health and CMV-seronegative. The sequenced sample consisted of PBMCs. The CDR3 DNA sequence: TGTGCCAGCAGCTTAGTCTCACAGGGATACAATGAGCAGTTCTTC. Amino acids: CASSLVSQGYNEQFF. Full variable domain (remainder filled in from reference TRBV7-2 and TRBJ2-1): GAGVSQSPSNKVTEKGKDVELRCDPISGHTALYWYRQSLGQGLEFLIYFQGNSAPDKSGLPSDRFSAERTGGSVSTLTIQRTQQEDSAVYLCASSLVSQGYNEQFFGPGTRLTVL.